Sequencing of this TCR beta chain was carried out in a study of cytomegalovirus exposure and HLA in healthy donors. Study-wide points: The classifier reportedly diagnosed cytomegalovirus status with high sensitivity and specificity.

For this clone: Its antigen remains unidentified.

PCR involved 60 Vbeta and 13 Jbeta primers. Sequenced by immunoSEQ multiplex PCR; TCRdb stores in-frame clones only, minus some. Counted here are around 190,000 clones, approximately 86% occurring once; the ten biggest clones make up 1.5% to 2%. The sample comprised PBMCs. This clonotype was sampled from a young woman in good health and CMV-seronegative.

CDR3 protein: CASSLLVGAYEYEQFF. The CDR3 DNA sequence: TGTGCCAGCAGCTTACTCGTAGGGGCGTACGAATATGAGCAGTTCTTC. The gene calls are TRBV11-3 and TRBJ2-1; a weak D match, TRBD1 (5 bases). Germline V gene lookup returns CDR1 SGHNT and CDR2 YENEEA. With 2 bases removed from V and 8 bases from J, the gap between germline ends came to 19 bases. CDR3 length: 16 residues.